What follows are 30 T cell receptor beta chains derived from one specimen sequenced in a study of tumor and adjacent non-tumor tissue in lung cancer. A modified ARM-PCR protocol with three rounds of nested PCR amplified TCRbeta. TCRdb called the multiplex PCR reads again in MiXCR, with one record for every CDR3 protein. The data hold over 100,000 distinct CDR3 sequences, with roughly three fifths observed a single time. RNA was extracted from bulk tissue without any cell sorting. More than 3 cm separated this lung sample from the edge of the tumor. Sequencing was done on a sample of distant non-tumor lung tissue. These TCRs come from a man between 60 and 70 years old with non-small cell lung cancer.

The chain uses TRBV5-4 and TRBJ1-2, with 10 bases fitting TRBD1. The CDR3 contains 14 residues. The V gene's germline CDR1 is SGHNT and CDR2 YYREEE (reference sequence). V shed 0 bases and J 5 bases; nucleotides not matched to a gene: 1. The CDR3 region is CASSLGQGAYGYTF. In DNA, the CDR3 is TGTGCCAGCAGCTTGGGACAGGGGGCTTATGGCTACACCTTC.

As DNA, the CDR3 is TGTGCCAACACTCTCAGGGGACACACAGATACGCAGCATTTT. Protein product: CANTLRGHTDTQHF. V usage is TRBV12-3 or TRBV12-4 and J usage is TRBJ2-3; D is perhaps TRBD1 (6 bases). The assigned J gene may be wrong: the sequence end matches TRBJ1-5 better. The CDR3 is 14 residues long.

A word on this clonotype: A much bigger clone sits one base away, suggesting this may be a read error. In DNA, the CDR3 is TGTGCCAACAGCTTGGTTCTTTACGGGGGCGAGGGCACTGAAGCTTTCTTT. Residues: CANSLVLYGGEGTEAFF. The chain combines TRBV5-5 with TRBJ1-1; D is perhaps TRBD1 (6 bases). This CDR3 is built from 17 residues. Per germline, CDR1 SGHKS and CDR2 YYEKEE (reference sequence).

This clonotype was observed a single time. The junction departs from the called germline gene at one end, perhaps through a read error. The chain joins TRBV19 to TRBJ1-2, with 9 nucleotides matching TRBD1. CDR1 and CDR2 from the germline V gene are LNHDA and SQIVND (reference sequence). The CDR3 has 14 residues. DNA of the CDR3: TGTGCCAGTAGTCCCCGGGACAGGGACTATGGCTACGCCTTC. Translated, it gives CASSPRDRDYGYAF.

Points on this clonotype: One end of the junction is discordant with germline, which a read error may explain. The chain links TRBV24-1 to TRBJ2-1, with D perhaps TRBD1 or TRBD2 (5 bases each). Germline loops: CDR1 KGHDR, CDR2 SFDVKD. This CDR3 spans 17 amino acids. The CDR3 sequence: CAISDPSSGSGYNEQFF. The CDR3 bases are TGTGCCATCAGTGACCCTTCTTCAGGGAGCGGCTACAATGAGCAGTTCTTC.

Of note for this clonotype: Because the CDR3 is missing its conserved closing phenylalanine or tryptophan, this is likely a read error. The DNA is left out, because the CDR3 cannot be placed on it with certainty; the CDR3 is given as TCRdb lists it. This rearrangement joins TRBV11-1 to TRBJ2-7; the table's D call, TRBD1, has no DNA check behind it. The CDR3 comprises 14 residues, both ends counted. Looked up from germline, CDR1 is SGHAT and CDR2 is FQDESV (reference sequence). This CDR3 is CASSFPCGAYEEYL.

In the case of this clonotype: This clone may be a read error of a much larger clone one base away. This chain links TRBV6-2 or TRBV6-3 with TRBJ2-1; D is possibly TRBD2 (6 bases). Germline lookup yields CDR1 MNHEY and CDR2 SVGEGT. The CDR3 has 15 residues. CDR3: CASIKSGSLYNKQFF. The CDR3 DNA sequence: TGTGCCAGCATAAAAAGCGGGTCCCTATACAATAAGCAGTTCTTC.

This clonotype showed up just once. At one end the junction does not follow the germline gene, possibly because of a read error. This sequence joins TRBV7-8 and TRBJ2-2; 7 bases are a match to TRBD2. This CDR3 comprises 15 residues. In germline, CDR1 is SGHVS, CDR2 FQNEAQ. CDR3 sequence (DNA): TGTGCCAGCAGTCGAAGACTAGCAGCCACCAGGGAGCTGTTTTTT. Its translation: CASSRRLAATRELFF.

This clonotype was observed many times. DNA of the CDR3: TGTGCCAGCAGTTCCCCGGAACAGGGTGTCTACGAGCAGTACTTC. Protein product: CASSSPEQGVYEQYF. The chain joins TRBV5-4 to TRBJ2-7, with D tentatively TRBD1 (6 bases). Germline assignment: CDR1 SGHNT and CDR2 YYREEE (reference sequence). There are 15 residues in the CDR3. With 5 bases removed from V and 3 bases from J, the gap between germline ends came to 18 bases.

In the case of this clonotype: This may be a read error, as it is one base from a much larger clone. The V gene is TRBV5-1, the J gene TRBJ2-1; no reliable D call. This CDR3 is built from 16 residues. V gave up 0 bases and J gave up 7 bases, with 17 bases separating them. Germline V CDR1 and CDR2: SGHRS, YFSETQ. This CDR3 is CASSLASVPLRNEQFF. The CDR3, as DNA: TGCGCCAGCAGCTTGGCCTCGGTTCCCTTACGGAATGAGCAGTTCTTC. Combining the CDR3 with reference TRBV5-1 and TRBJ2-1 gives the whole variable domain KAGVTQTPRYLIKTRGQQVTLSCSPISGHRSVSWYQQTPGQGLQFLFEYFSETQRNKGNFPGRFSGRQFSNSRSEMNVSTLELGDSALYLCASSLASVPLRNEQFFGPGTRLTVL.

The chain uses TRBV4-3 and TRBJ2-3; 8 bases are shared with TRBD2. This CDR3 region has 15 residues. J lost 0 bases, V lost 7 bases, and 6 bases had no gene match. The germline gives CDR1 LGHNA, CDR2 YSLEER. CDR3 nucleotides: TGCGCCAGCATCTGGGCTAGCGGGAGCACAGATACGCAGTATTTT. It is translated as CASIWASGSTDTQYF.

On this clonotype: Possible read error: a much larger clone is one base away. J is TRBJ2-7 and V is TRBV5-4, with a tentative D call TRBD1 (6 bases). This CDR3 has 14 amino acids. Germline lookup yields CDR1 SGHNT and CDR2 YYREEE (reference sequence). The CDR3 loop reads CASSLDRALYDQYF. The CDR3 bases are TGTGCCAGCAGCTTGGACAGGGCATTATACGACCAGTACTTC.

Concerning this clonotype itself: A much larger clone lies a single base off, so this may be a read error. It is likely a read error, because the conserved phenylalanine at the end of the CDR3 is missing. The chain is built from TRBV28 and TRBJ1-1; a possible D gene is TRBD1 (5 bases). The germline V and J ends were trimmed by 7 bases and 3 bases, with 12 bases remaining between them. Germline values: CDR1 MDHEN, CDR2 SYDVKM. This CDR3 is 13 amino acids long. The CDR3 here is CASKWGGDTEAFS. The DNA of the CDR3 is TGTGCCAGCAAGTGGGGAGGGGACACTGAAGCTTTCTCT.

This clonotype was counted once. Mismatch with germline at one junction end may stem from a read error. The V call is TRBV11-1, the J call TRBJ2-1; 8 bases align to TRBD2. Looked up from germline, CDR1 is SGHAT and CDR2 is FQDESV (reference sequence). This CDR3 spans 12 amino acids. In nucleotides, the CDR3 is TGCGCCAGCAGCAACGAGCGGGAGCCGTATTTCTTC. Its protein product is CASSNEREPYFF.

V usage is TRBV29-1 and J usage is TRBJ2-1, with D tentatively TRBD2 (5 bases). V lost 7 bases and J 13 bases, leaving 29 bases between the germline ends. The CDR3 sequence is 15 residues long. Germline V CDR1 and CDR2: SQVTM, ANQGSEA. The CDR3 spells CSAEGTHNSYNGQFF. CDR3 nucleotide sequence: TGCAGCGCTGAGGGTACTCACAACTCCTACAATGGACAGTTCTTC.

The chain carries TRBV6-2 or TRBV6-3 and TRBJ1-2; D call uncertain. The CDR3 is 20 residues long. Germline V lookup: CDR1 MNHEY, CDR2 SVGEGT. Trimming shortened V by 6 bases and J by 1 base, and 30 bases separated the two germline ends. The DNA of the CDR3 is TGTGCCAGCAGCTCTCGTAGGGTGTCCGGACTGGCCGGATTTAACTATGGCTACACCTTC. Translated: CASSSRRVSGLAGFNYGYTF.

To note about this clonotype: Likely a read error: the CDR3 ends without its conserved phenylalanine or tryptophan. The chain has TRBV6-5 and TRBJ2-1; TRBD2 matches at 13 bases. Per the germline V gene, CDR1 is MNHEY and CDR2 is SVGAGI. CDR3 size: 17 residues. J was trimmed by 8 bases and V by 2 bases; bases with no gene match: 9. The CDR3 here is CASSYTPTSGRAYEQFL. Here the CDR3 DNA reads TGTGCCAGCAGTTACACCCCAACTAGCGGGAGGGCATATGAGCAGTTCTTG.

Of note for this clonotype: Relative to the germline gene, one junction end is altered; a read error may explain this. The chain links TRBV7-9 to TRBJ1-1; 7 nucleotides match TRBD1. This CDR3 spans 14 amino acids. In germline, CDR1 is SEHNR, CDR2 FQNEAQ (reference sequence). The CDR3 reads CTSSSNGQVGEAFF. The CDR3 DNA reads as TGTACCAGCAGCTCAAATGGACAGGTGGGTGAAGCTTTCTTT.

On this clonotype itself: At one end the junction does not follow the germline gene, possibly because of a read error. The chain has TRBV11-1 and TRBJ2-7, with 7 bases aligning to TRBD2. Germline V gene lookup returns CDR1 SGHAT and CDR2 FQDESV (reference sequence). This CDR3 contains 14 residues. The CDR3 loop is CASSLVGTTNEQYF. CDR3 sequence (DNA): TGTGCCAGTAGCTTAGTCGGGACTACCAACGAGCAGTACTTC.

For this clonotype: This may stem from a read error, because a much larger clone lies one nucleotide away. The rearrangement uses TRBV20-1 and TRBJ1-2; D unclear. CDR1 DFQATT and CDR2 SNEGSKA come from the germline V gene (reference sequence). This CDR3 has 13 residues. Trimming left V 3 bases short and J 4 bases short, with 12 bases between. CDR3 amino acids: CSASPSWTYGYTF. The CDR3 coding sequence is TGCAGTGCTAGCCCCTCGTGGACCTATGGCTACACCTTC.

The J gene is TRBJ1-1, the V gene TRBV20-1, with a possible D match to TRBD1 (5 bases). Germline lookup yields CDR1 DFQATT and CDR2 SNEGSKA (reference sequence). The CDR3 has 12 residues. Trimming removed 8 bases at V and 11 bases at J, with 21 bases between. DNA for the CDR3: TGCAGTACTGACAGCCGCTCCCTTACCGCTTTCTTT. Protein: CSTDSRSLTAFF.

Remarks on this clonotype: The CDR3 end shows no conserved phenylalanine or tryptophan, and so a read error is likely. The V gene is TRBV28, the J gene TRBJ2-7; weak D call: TRBD1 (7 bases). CDR3 length: 15 amino acids. The V gene's germline CDR1 is MDHEN and CDR2 SYDVKM. Trimming pared 6 bases from V and 4 bases from J, leaving 19 bases between. For the CDR3, the DNA is TGTGCCAGCAGCCCCCGGGGGACAGACTCTTACGAGCAGTACCTC. Translating gives CASSPRGTDSYEQYL.

Regarding this clonotype: In this CDR3 the conserved last residue, phenylalanine or tryptophan, is missing, so a read error is likely. This chain connects TRBV5-4 to TRBJ2-3; D ambiguous. CDR3 length: 15 amino acids. The germline V gene has CDR1 SGHNT and CDR2 YYREEE (reference sequence). CDR3 amino acids: CANSSAPSGADTQYL. Here the CDR3 DNA reads TGTGCCAACAGCTCCGCCCCCTCCGGCGCAGATACGCAGTATTTG.

On this clonotype itself: One end of the junction varies from germline; a read error may be responsible. The V gene is TRBV29-1, the J gene TRBJ2-2; 7 bases are shared with TRBD2. The CDR3 runs to 16 residues. Germline lookup yields CDR1 SQVTM and CDR2 ANQGSEA. DNA of the CDR3: TGTAGCGTGTACGGGACTAACGGAACGAACACCGGGGGGCTGTTTTTT. Translating gives CSVYGTNGTNTGGLFF.

Turning to this clonotype: The conserved final phenylalanine or tryptophan is absent from the CDR3, which likely points to a read error. The genes are TRBV6-5 and TRBJ2-7; 7 nucleotides line up with TRBD2. V was pared by 0 bases and J by 7 bases, with 6 bases of the junction left unmatched. Germline values: CDR1 MNHEY, CDR2 SVGAGI. The CDR3 is 14 residues long. In DNA form, the CDR3 reads TGTGCCAGCAGTTACTCGGGAGGGGACCGGGAGCAGTACCTC. Protein product: CASSYSGGDREQYL.

This clonotype was found a few times. CDR3 sequence: CASSHQSDTQYF. For the CDR3, the DNA is TGTGCCAGCAGTCATCAATCAGATACGCAGTATTTT. This chain joins TRBV7-2 and TRBJ2-3; no reliable D call. The germline V gene has CDR1 SGHTA and CDR2 FQGNSA. The CDR3 consists of 12 residues. Trimming stripped 6 bases from V and 4 bases from J, with 8 bases between.

This clonotype appeared a few times. Germline and junction disagree at one end, which may indicate a read error. This rearrangement joins TRBV7-8 to TRBJ2-1, with TRBD1 matching 8 bases. The CDR3 covers 14 residues. CDR1 SGHVS and CDR2 FQNEAQ come from the germline V gene. The CDR3 spells CASSPRQGANKQFF. The CDR3 coding sequence is TGTGCCAGCAGCCCGAGGCAGGGGGCCAATAAGCAGTTCTTC.

On this clonotype itself: Sequence at one end of the junction differs from germline and may be a read error. The chain combines TRBV11-2 with TRBJ2-5, with 8 bases fitting TRBD2. The CDR3 length is 15 residues. Per germline, CDR1 SGHAT and CDR2 FQNNGV. CDR3 nucleotides: TGTTCCAGCAGCGTAGCGGGATGGGGTCTGGAGACCCAGTACTTC. It translates to CSSSVAGWGLETQYF.

As to this clonotype: Sequence at one end of the junction differs from germline and may be a read error. The J gene is TRBJ2-1, the V gene TRBV4-1; 8 nucleotides align to TRBD2. Germline V gives CDR1 MGHRA, CDR2 YSYEKL. The CDR3 contains 18 residues. DNA of the CDR3: TGTGCCGGCAGCCAAGCCGGGAGGGTCGGCGGGAGATATGGTGAGCAGTTCTTC. It specifies CAGSQAGRVGGRYGEQFF.

On this clonotype itself: The junction shows a germline mismatch at one end, possibly a read error. The chain uses TRBV6-2 or TRBV6-3 and TRBJ2-2; 14 nucleotides line up with TRBD2. This CDR3 spans 13 amino acids. In germline, CDR1 is MNHEY, CDR2 SVGEGT. This chain's CDR3 is CASRTSGRVELLF. Here the CDR3 DNA reads TGTGCCAGCAGGACTAGCGGGAGGGTGGAGTTGCTTTTT.